This T cell receptor beta chain was identified during a study of T cells in Graves' hyperthyroidism and ophthalmopathy. RNA transcripts gave rise to amplified TCR beta CDR3 regions. The HTBI set primed first-round TCR CDR3 RT-PCR. TCRdb re-called the multiplex PCR reads through MiXCR, storing one row per CDR3 protein. Of under 450,000 distinct CDR3 sequences in the sample, 17% were seen once. The CDR3 consists of 17 residues. Per germline, CDR1 SEHNR and CDR2 FQNEAQ (reference sequence). V lost 6 bases to trimming and J lost 0 bases, with 17 bases between them. This chain joins TRBV7-9 and TRBJ1-4; D not resolved. The sequence came from a woman in her twenties or thirties with Graves' hyperthyroidism that later progressed to Graves' ophthalmopathy. The sequenced material came from blood. The CDR3 DNA is TGTGCCAGCAGTTCCAGATCCGCCACCTCAACTAATGAAAAACTGTTTTTT. Translating it yields CASSSRSATSTNEKLFF.